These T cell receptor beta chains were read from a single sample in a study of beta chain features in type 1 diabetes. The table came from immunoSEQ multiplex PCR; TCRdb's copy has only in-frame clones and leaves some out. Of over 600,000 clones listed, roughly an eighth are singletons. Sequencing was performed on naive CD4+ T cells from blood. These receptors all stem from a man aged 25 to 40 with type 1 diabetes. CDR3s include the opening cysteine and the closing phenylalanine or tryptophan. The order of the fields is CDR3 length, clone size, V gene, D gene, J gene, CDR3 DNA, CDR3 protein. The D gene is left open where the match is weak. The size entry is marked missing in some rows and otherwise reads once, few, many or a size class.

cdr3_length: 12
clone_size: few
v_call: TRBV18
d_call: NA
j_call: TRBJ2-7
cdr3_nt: TGTGCCAGCTCACCGGACGGCTACGAGCAGTACTTC
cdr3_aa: CASSPDGYEQYF

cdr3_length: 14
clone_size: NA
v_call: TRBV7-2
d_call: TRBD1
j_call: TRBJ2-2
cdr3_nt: TGTGCCAGCAGCGGATACAGGGGGGCCGGGGAGCTGTTTTTT
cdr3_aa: CASSGYRGAGELFF

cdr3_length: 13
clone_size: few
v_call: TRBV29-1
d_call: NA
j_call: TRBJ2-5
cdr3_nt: TGCAGCGTTGAAGGGGGTCCATCGGAGACCCAGTACTTC
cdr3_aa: CSVEGGPSETQYF

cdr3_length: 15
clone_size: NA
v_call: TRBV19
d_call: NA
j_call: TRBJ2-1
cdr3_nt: TGTGCCAGTAGTATCGCACGGTCCGCCTACAATGAGCAGTTCTTC
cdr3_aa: CASSIARSAYNEQFF

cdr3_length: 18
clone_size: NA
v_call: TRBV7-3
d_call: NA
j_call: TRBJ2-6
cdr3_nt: TGTGCCAGCAGCCCAGACGGGACGGGCAACTCTGGGGCCAACGTCCTGACTTTC
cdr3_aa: CASSPDGTGNSGANVLTF

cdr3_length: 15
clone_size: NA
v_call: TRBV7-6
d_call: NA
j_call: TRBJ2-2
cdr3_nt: TGTGCCAGCAGCTTGGAGGGAATTAGGATCGGGGAGCTGTTTTTT
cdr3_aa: CASSLEGIRIGELFF

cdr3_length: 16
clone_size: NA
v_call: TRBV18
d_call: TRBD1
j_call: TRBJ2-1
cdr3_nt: TGTGCCAGCTCACCACCTGCAGGGGGCCGCCACAATGAGCAGTTCTTC
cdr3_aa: CASSPPAGGRHNEQFF

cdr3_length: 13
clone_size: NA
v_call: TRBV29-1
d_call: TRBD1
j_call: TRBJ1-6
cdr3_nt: TGCAGCGTTACGACAGGGCCCTCGCGACCCCTCCACTTT
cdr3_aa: CSVTTGPSRPLHF

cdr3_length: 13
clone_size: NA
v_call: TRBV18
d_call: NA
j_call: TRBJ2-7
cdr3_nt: TGTGCCAGCTCACCACCAGTAGGCTACGAGCAGTACTTC
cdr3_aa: CASSPPVGYEQYF

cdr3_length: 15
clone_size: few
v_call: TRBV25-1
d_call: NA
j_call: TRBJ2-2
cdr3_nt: TGTGCCAGCAGTGAATGGAAGGGGAACACCGGGGAGCTGTTTTTT
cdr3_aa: CASSEWKGNTGELFF

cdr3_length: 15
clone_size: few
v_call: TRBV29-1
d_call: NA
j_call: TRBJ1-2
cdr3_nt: TGCAGCGTTGAGGGGACCGACGGTATTTCGGGCGGCTACACCTTC
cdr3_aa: CSVEGTDGISGGYTF

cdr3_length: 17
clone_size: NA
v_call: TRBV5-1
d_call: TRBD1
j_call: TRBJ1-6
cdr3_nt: TGCGCCAGCAGCGGGAGACAGGGGCCTGAAATGATTTCACCCCTCCACTTT
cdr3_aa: CASSGRQGPEMISPLHF

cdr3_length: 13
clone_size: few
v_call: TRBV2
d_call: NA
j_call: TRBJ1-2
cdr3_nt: TGTGCCAGCAGTGAATCGTCGGACTATGGCTACACCTTC
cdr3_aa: CASSESSDYGYTF

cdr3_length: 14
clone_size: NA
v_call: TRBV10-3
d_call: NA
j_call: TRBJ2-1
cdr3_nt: TGTGCCATCAGTGATCTCAGGGGAAATGGTGAGCAGTTCTTC
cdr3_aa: CAISDLRGNGEQFF

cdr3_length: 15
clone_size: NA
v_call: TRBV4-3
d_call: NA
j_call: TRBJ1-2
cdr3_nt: TGCGCCAGCAGCCAAGATTCCAGAGGAAACTATGGCTACACCTTC
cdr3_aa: CASSQDSRGNYGYTF

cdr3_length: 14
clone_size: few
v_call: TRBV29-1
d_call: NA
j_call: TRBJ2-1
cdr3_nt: TGCAGCGTTGCGAGGGCTAGCCCCTACAATGAGCAGTTCTTC
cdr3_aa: CSVARASPYNEQFF

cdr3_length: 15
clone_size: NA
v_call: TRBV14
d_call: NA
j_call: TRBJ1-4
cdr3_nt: TGTGCCAGCAGCCAGGACCACGGAAATAATGAAAAACTGTTTTTT
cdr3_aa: CASSQDHGNNEKLFF

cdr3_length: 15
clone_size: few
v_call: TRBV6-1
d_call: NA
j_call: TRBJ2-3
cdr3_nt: TGTGCCAGCAGTGAACTCGACAGTACCACAGATACGCAGTATTTT
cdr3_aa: CASSELDSTTDTQYF

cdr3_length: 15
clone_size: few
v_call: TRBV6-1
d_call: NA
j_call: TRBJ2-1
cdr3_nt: TGTGCCAGCAGTCGTGTCGGGGGTGAAGGGAATGAGCAGTTCTTC
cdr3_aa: CASSRVGGEGNEQFF

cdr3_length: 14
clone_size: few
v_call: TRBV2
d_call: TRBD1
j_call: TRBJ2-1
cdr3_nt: TGTGCCAGCCAGCCGGGACAGGGATACAATGAGCAGTTCTTC
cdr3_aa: CASQPGQGYNEQFF

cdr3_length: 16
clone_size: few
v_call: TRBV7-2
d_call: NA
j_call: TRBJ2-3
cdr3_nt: TGTGCCAGCAGCTTATCACGGGGGGCCAGCACAGATACGCAGTATTTT
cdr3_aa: CASSLSRGASTDTQYF

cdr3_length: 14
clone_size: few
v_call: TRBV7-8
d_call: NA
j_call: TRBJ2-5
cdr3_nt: TGTGCCAGCAGCTTAATGTGGGGATCGGAGACCCAGTACTTC
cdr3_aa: CASSLMWGSETQYF

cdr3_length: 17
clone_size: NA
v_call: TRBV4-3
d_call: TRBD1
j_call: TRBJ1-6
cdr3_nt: TGCGCCAGCAGCCAAGGTCACAGGGGCACGTATAATTCACCCCTCCACTTT
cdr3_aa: CASSQGHRGTYNSPLHF

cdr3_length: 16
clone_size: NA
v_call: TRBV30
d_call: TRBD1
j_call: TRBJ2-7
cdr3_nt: TGTGCCTGGAGAACCATTGGACAGGGGAGCTCCTACGAGCAGTACTTC
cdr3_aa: CAWRTIGQGSSYEQYF

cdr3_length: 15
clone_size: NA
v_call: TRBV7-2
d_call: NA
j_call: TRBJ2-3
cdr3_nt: TGTGCCAGCAGCTTACGGGCAGCGGAAGGAGATACGCAGTATTTT
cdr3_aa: CASSLRAAEGDTQYF

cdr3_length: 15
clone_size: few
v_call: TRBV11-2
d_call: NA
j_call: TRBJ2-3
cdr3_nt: TGTGCCAGCAGCTTAGATCTCACCACTTCCCATACGCAGTATTTT
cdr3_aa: CASSLDLTTSHTQYF

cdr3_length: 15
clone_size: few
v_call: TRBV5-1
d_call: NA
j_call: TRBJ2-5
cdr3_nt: TGCGCCAGCAGCCCTCAGACGGGACCAAAAGAGACCCAGTACTTC
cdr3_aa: CASSPQTGPKETQYF

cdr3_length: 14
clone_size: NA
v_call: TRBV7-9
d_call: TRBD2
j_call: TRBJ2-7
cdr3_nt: TGTGCCAGCAGACCTAGCGGGGTGGCCTCCGAGCAGTACTTC
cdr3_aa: CASRPSGVASEQYF

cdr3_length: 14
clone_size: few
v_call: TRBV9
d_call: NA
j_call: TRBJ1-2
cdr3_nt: TGTGCCAGCAGTTACAGGGAGTTTCGTCCTGGCTACACCTTC
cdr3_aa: CASSYREFRPGYTF

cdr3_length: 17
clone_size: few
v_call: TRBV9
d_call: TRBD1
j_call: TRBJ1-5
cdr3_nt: TGTGCCAGCAGCGATGGGACAGGGATCAATAGCAATCAGCCCCAGCATTTT
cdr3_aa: CASSDGTGINSNQPQHF

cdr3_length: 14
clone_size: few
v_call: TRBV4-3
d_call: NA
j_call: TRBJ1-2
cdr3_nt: TGCGCCAGCAGCCAAGTGATGTTGAGCGCTGTCCACACCTTC
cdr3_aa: CASSQVMLSAVHTF

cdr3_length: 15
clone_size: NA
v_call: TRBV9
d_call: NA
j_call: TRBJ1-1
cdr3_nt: TGTGCCAGCAGCGCTTTGCCAGGAAGAACCACTGAAGCTTTCTTT
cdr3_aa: CASSALPGRTTEAFF

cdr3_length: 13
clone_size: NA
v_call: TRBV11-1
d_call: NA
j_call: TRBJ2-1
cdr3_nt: TGTGCCAGCAGCCTCCCGGGGGAACATGAGCAGTTCTTC
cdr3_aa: CASSLPGEHEQFF

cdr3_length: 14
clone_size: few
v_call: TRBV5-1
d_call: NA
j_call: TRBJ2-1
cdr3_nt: TGCGCCAGCAGCGCTGCAGGGGCGCACAATGAGCAGTTCTTC
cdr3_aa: CASSAAGAHNEQFF

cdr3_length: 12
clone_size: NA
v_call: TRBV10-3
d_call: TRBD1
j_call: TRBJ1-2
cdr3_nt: TGTGCCATGGGGACAGACCACTATGGCTACACCTTC
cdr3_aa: CAMGTDHYGYTF

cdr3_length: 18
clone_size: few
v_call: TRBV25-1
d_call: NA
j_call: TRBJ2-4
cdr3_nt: TGTGCCAGCAGTGAATTCCATGGGTCGGGGGAAGCCAAAAACATTCAGTACTTC
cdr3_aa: CASSEFHGSGEAKNIQYF

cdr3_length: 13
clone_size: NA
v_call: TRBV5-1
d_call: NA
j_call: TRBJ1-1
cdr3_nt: TGCGCCAGCAGCTTGGGACAGGTGACTGAAGCTTTCTTT
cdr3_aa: CASSLGQVTEAFF

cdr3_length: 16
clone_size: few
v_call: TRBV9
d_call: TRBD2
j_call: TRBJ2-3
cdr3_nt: TGTGCCAGCAGCATCCTAGCGGGGGTTCCGGTAGATACGCAGTATTTT
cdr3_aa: CASSILAGVPVDTQYF

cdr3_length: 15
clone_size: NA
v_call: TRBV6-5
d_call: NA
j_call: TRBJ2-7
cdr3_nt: TGTGCCAGCAGTTACGGGGAGACAGTAGCCTACGAGCAGTACTTC
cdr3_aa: CASSYGETVAYEQYF

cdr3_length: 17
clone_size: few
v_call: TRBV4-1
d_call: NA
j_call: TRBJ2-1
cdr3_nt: TGCGCCAGCAGCCAAACAGACAGGGCCCGTCCCGGGGGTGAGCAGTTCTTC
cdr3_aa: CASSQTDRARPGGEQFF

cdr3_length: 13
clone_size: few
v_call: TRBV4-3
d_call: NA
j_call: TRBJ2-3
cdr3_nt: TGCGCCAGCAGCCAGGACAGAAGTAATACGCAGTATTTT
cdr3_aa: CASSQDRSNTQYF

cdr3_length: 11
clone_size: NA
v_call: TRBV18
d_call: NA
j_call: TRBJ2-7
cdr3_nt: TGTGCCAGCTCACCAAACTACGAGCAGTACTTC
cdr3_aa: CASSPNYEQYF

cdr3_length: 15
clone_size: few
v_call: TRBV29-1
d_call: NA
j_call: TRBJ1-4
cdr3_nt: TGCAGCGTTTCCCCTCTGAGTGCAACTAATGAAAAACTGTTTTTT
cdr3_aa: CSVSPLSATNEKLFF

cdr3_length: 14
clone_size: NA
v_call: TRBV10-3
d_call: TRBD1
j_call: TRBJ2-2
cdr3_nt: TGTGCCATACAGGGGCAGGGCTCGGCCGGGGAGCTGTTTTTT
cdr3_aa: CAIQGQGSAGELFF

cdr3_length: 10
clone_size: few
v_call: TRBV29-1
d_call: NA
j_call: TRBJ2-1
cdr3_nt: TGCAGCGTTGAAAAGAATGAGCAGTTCTTC
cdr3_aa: CSVEKNEQFF

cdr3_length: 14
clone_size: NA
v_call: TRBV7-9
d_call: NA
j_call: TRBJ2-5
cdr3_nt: TGTGCCAGCAGCCCCCTGGGTCAGGGCGAGACCCAGTACTTC
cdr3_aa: CASSPLGQGETQYF

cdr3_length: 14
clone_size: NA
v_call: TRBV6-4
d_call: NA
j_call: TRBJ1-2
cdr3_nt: TGTGCCAGCAGTGAGGGCCCCGGAGGGTATGGCTACACCTTC
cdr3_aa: CASSEGPGGYGYTF

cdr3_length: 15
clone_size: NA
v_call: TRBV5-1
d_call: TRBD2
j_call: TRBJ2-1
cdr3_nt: TGCGCCAGCACCGGACTAGCGGGGGTTGTGAGGGAGCAGTTCTTC
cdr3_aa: CASTGLAGVVREQFF

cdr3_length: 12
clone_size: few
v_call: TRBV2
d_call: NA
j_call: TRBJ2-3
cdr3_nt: TGTGCCAGCAGTGAGGGGAGAGATACGCAGTATTTT
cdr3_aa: CASSEGRDTQYF

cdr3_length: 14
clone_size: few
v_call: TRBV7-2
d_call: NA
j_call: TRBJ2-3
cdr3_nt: TGTGCCAGCAGCTTGTACCAGGGAACAGATACGCAGTATTTT
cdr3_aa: CASSLYQGTDTQYF

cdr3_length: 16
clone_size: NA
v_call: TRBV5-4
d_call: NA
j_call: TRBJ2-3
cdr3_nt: TGTGCCAGCAGCTTGGCAGCGTACTCTAGCACAGATACGCAGTATTTT
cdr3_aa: CASSLAAYSSTDTQYF

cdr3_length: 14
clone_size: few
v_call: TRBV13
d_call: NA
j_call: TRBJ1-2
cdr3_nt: TGTGCCAGCAGCTCAGACATGTGGGGCTATGGCTACACCTTC
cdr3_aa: CASSSDMWGYGYTF

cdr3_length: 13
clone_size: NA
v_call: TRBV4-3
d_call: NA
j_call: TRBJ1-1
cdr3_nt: TGCGCCAGCAGCCGGGACTCGAACACTGAAGCTTTCTTT
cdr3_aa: CASSRDSNTEAFF

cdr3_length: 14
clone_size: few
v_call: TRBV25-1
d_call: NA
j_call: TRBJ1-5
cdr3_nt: TGTGCCAGCAGTGATCACACAAGCAATCAGCCCCAGCATTTT
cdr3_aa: CASSDHTSNQPQHF

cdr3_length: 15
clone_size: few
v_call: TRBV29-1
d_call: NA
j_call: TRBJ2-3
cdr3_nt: TGCAGCGTTGCACAGGGAGGGACTCACACAGATACGCAGTATTTT
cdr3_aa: CSVAQGGTHTDTQYF

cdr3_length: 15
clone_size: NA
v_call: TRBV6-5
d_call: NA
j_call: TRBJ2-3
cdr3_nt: TGTGCCAGCACCGGACCCGGAAGCGGGTGGTATACGCAGTATTTT
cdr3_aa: CASTGPGSGWYTQYF

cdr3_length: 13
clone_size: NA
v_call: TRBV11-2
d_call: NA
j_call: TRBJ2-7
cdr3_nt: TGTGCCAGCAGCTTCGGCAGGGTTGGGGAGCAGTACTTC
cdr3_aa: CASSFGRVGEQYF

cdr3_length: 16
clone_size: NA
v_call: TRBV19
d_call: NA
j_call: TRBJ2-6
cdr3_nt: TGTGCCAGTAGTATAGATCATTTCTCTGGGGCCAACGTCCTGACTTTC
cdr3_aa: CASSIDHFSGANVLTF

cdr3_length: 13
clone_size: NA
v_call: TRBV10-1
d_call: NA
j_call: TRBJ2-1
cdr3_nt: TGCGCCAGCAGTGATTCCTCAGGGTATGAGCAGTTCTTC
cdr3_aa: CASSDSSGYEQFF